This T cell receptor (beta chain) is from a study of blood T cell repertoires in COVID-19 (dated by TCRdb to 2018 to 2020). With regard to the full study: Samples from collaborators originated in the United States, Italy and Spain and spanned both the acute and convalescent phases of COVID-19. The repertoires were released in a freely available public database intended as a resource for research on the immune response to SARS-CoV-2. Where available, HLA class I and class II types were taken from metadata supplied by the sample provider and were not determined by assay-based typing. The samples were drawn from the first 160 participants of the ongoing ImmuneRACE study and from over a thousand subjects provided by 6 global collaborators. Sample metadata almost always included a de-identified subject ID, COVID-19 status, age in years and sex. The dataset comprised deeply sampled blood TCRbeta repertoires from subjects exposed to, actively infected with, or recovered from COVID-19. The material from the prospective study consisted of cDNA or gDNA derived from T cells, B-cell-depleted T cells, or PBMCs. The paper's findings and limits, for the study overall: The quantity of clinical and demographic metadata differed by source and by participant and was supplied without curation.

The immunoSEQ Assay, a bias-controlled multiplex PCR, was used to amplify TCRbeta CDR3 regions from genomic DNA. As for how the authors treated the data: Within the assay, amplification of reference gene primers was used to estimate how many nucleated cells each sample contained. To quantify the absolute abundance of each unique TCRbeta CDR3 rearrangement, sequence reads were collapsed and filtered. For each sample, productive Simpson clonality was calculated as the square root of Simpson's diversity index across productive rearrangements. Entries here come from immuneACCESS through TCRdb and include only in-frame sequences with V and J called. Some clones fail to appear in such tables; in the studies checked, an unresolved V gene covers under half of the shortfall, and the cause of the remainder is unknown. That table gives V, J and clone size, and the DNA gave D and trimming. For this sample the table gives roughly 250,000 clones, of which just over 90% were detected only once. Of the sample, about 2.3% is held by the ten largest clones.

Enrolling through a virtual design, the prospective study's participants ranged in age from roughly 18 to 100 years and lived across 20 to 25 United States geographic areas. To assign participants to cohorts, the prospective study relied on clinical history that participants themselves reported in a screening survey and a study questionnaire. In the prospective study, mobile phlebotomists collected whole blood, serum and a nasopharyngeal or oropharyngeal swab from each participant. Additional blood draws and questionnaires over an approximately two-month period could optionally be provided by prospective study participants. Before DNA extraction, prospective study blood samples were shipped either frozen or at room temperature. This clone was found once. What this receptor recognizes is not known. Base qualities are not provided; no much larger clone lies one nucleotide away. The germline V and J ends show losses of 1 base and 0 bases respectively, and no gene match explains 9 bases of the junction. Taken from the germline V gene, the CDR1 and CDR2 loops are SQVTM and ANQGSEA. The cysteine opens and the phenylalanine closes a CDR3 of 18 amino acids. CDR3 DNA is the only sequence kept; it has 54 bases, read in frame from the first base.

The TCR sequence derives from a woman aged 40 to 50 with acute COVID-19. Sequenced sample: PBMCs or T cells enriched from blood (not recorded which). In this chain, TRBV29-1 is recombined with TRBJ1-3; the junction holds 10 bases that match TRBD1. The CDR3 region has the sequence CSVEGFPGQGNSGNTIYF. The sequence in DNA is TGCAGCGTTGAAGGTTTTCCGGGACAGGGGAACTCTGGAAACACCATATATTTT.